A single sample is the source of the 23 T cell receptor beta chains below, sequenced in a study of cytomegalovirus exposure and HLA in healthy donors. The PCR ran on 60 Vbeta and 13 Jbeta primers. The table came from immunoSEQ multiplex PCR; TCRdb's copy has only in-frame clones and leaves some out. This table holds approximately 89,000 clones, roughly three quarters found once. The sequenced sample was PBMCs. These receptors were collected from a man aged 25-45 years in good health and CMV-seronegative.

This clone has a handful of counts. The chain recombines TRBV2 with TRBJ1-5; D is undetermined. The V gene's germline CDR1 is SNHLY and CDR2 FYNNEI. V lost 5 bases and J 2 bases, leaving 10 bases between the germline ends. This CDR3 region has 14 residues. The CDR3 loop reads CASSNVRGNQPQHF. The CDR3 nucleotides are TGTGCCAGCAGTAACGTGAGGGGCAATCAGCCCCAGCATTTT.

Concerning this clone itself: Relative to the germline gene, one junction end is altered; a read error may explain this. V gene TRBV7-9 combines with J gene TRBJ1-1; D is unclear. There are 15 residues in the CDR3. Germline V CDR1 and CDR2: SEHNR, FQNEAQ (reference sequence). For the CDR3, the DNA is TGTTCCAGCAGCCGCTCCCCAGAGGTGAACACTGAAGCTTTCTTT. Amino acids: CSSSRSPEVNTEAFF. The entire variable domain, with the rest obtained from reference TRBV7-9 and TRBJ1-1, is as follows: DTGVSQNPRHKITKRGQNVTFRCDPISEHNRLYWYRQTLGQGPEFLTYFQNEAQLEKSRLLSDRFSAERPKGSFSTLEIQRTEQGDSAMYLCSSSRSPEVNTEAFFGQGTRLTVV.

This clone showed up just a few times. V and J are TRBV11-1 and TRBJ2-1, with 13 bases matching TRBD2. With V trimmed by 4 bases and J by 5 bases, 5 bases remained unmatched. CDR1 is SGHAT and CDR2 is FQDESV in the germline V gene (reference sequence). The CDR3 runs to 16 residues. The CDR3 bases are TGTGCCAGCAGCTCACTAGCGGGAGGGCCCCACAATGAGCAGTTCTTC. Its protein product is CASSSLAGGPHNEQFF.

This chain uses TRBV29-1 with TRBJ2-1, with TRBD2 as a possible D gene (5 bases). The V end lost 4 bases, the J end lost 7 bases, and 8 bases lay between the germline ends. Germline V lookup: CDR1 SQVTM, CDR2 ANQGSEA. This CDR3 has 11 residues. CDR3 sequence: CSVATGNEQFF. CDR3 in DNA: TGCAGCGTTGCCACGGGAAATGAGCAGTTCTTC.

The chain employs TRBV12-5 and TRBJ1-6; 9 nucleotides align to TRBD1. The V segment lost 0 bases and the J segment 1 base; nucleotides outside the gene matches: 4. CDR1 is LGHNT and CDR2 is FRNRAP in the germline V gene. The CDR3 totals 18 residues. DNA for the CDR3: TGTGCTAGTGGTTTGGTAGGGACAGGGAGTTCCTATAATTCACCCCTCCACTTT. As protein: CASGLVGTGSSYNSPLHF.

The chain employs TRBV7-9 and TRBJ2-1, with D perhaps matching TRBD1 (6 bases). Trimming took off 3 bases at V and 4 bases at J, with 16 bases between the two ends. The CDR3 loop spans 16 amino acids. CDR1 and CDR2 (germline): SEHNR, FQNEAQ (reference sequence). Written as DNA, the CDR3 is TGTGCCAGCAGCTTCGGCAGGGGCGATGGTTACAATGAGCAGTTCTTC. It is translated as CASSFGRGDGYNEQFF. Together with reference TRBV7-9 and TRBJ2-1, the CDR3 gives the full variable domain: DTGVSQNPRHKITKRGQNVTFRCDPISEHNRLYWYRQTLGQGPEFLTYFQNEAQLEKSRLLSDRFSAERPKGSFSTLEIQRTEQGDSAMYLCASSFGRGDGYNEQFFGPGTRLTVL.

V is TRBV2 and J is TRBJ2-3; TRBD2 matches at 8 bases. The CDR3 contains 15 residues. V lost 7 bases to trimming and J lost 1 base; unmatched junction nucleotides: 7. The germline V gene has CDR1 SNHLY and CDR2 FYNNEI. Here the CDR3 DNA reads TGTGCCAGCAATATCGGGGGGGCCGGCACAGATACGCAGTATTTT. Translation: CASNIGGAGTDTQYF.

The table lists this clone with a few counts. J is TRBJ1-4 and V is TRBV7-9, with no clear D. This CDR3 is built from 16 residues. The V end lost 1 base, the J end lost 0 bases, and 9 bases lay between the germline ends. The V gene's germline CDR1 is SEHNR and CDR2 FQNEAQ (reference sequence). This CDR3 is CASSLVSGSTNEKLFF. CDR3 bases: TGTGCCAGCAGCTTAGTTAGCGGCTCAACTAATGAAAAACTGTTTTTT.

The rearrangement joins TRBV5-1 to TRBJ1-6, with TRBD1 matching 9 bases. CDR1 SGHRS and CDR2 YFSETQ come from the germline V gene. CDR3 size: 15 residues. V was clipped by 0 bases and J by 7 bases; unmatched bases: 2. The CDR3 nucleotides are TGCGCCAGCAGCTTGGCCGGGACAGGGAATTCACCCCTCCACTTT. Protein: CASSLAGTGNSPLHF.

The V and J genes are TRBV2 and TRBJ2-2, with D maybe TRBD1 (5 bases). The germline CDR1 and CDR2 sequences are SNHLY and FYNNEI. V was shortened by 4 bases and J by 2 bases, with 11 bases between the two germline ends. CDR3 length equals 15 residues. Here the CDR3 reads CASSVRTGNTGELFF. In nucleotides, the CDR3 is TGTGCCAGCAGTGTACGCACAGGAAACACCGGGGAGCTGTTTTTT.

The chain combines TRBV5-4 with TRBJ2-3; 7 bases match TRBD1. V lost 4 bases and J lost 6; bases outside the gene matches: 8. Germline V gives CDR1 SGHNT, CDR2 YYREEE (reference sequence). The CDR3 is made up of 14 amino acids. The CDR3 nucleotides read TGTGCCAGCAGCCCCACAGGGGATGCGGATACGCAGTATTTT. Its translation is CASSPTGDADTQYF.

This clone was recorded a few times. The DNA for the CDR3 is TGTGCCAGTAGTATAGAGGGGACAGGGGACGAGACCCAGTACTTC. Amino acid sequence: CASSIEGTGDETQYF. This rearrangement joins TRBV19 to TRBJ2-5, with 10 bases identical to TRBD1. The CDR3 is 15 amino acids. Germline CDR1 LNHDA, CDR2 SQIVND (reference sequence). The V and J ends lost 0 bases and 5 bases, in that order; junction bases with no gene match: 3.

The V call is TRBV6-1, the J call TRBJ1-5; TRBD1 is a possible D gene (6 bases). Trimming removed 6 bases from V and 7 bases from J, with 13 bases in between. Per the germline V gene, CDR1 is MNHNS and CDR2 is SASEGT. The CDR3 is 13 amino acids. The CDR3 loop reads CASSGIQGQPQHF. The CDR3, as DNA: TGTGCCAGCAGCGGCATACAGGGACAGCCCCAGCATTTT.

This sequence joins TRBV5-4 and TRBJ1-1, with 8 bases lining up with TRBD1. The CDR3 totals 16 residues. Germline V gives CDR1 SGHNT, CDR2 YYREEE (reference sequence). Trimming at V came to 4 bases and at J to 1 base, leaving 9 bases not matched to a gene. The CDR3 DNA is TGTGCCAGCAGCGAAGACAGGGGCCGCTCGAACACTGAAGCTTTCTTT. Residues: CASSEDRGRSNTEAFF.

The genes are TRBV30 and TRBJ2-7; 13 positions agree with TRBD2. Germline V gives CDR1 GTSNPN, CDR2 SVGIG (reference sequence). CDR3 length equals 15 residues. The J segment lost 4 bases and the V segment lost 3 bases, leaving 6 bases of the junction unmatched. The CDR3 protein is CAWRLGLAGEYEQYF. CDR3 bases: TGTGCCTGGAGACTAGGACTAGCGGGGGAGTACGAGCAGTACTTC.

This clone was seen a few times. CDR3 nucleotides: TGTGCCAGCAGCTTAGCTAGGGACAGGCTGAACTATGGCTACACCTTC. It yields the protein CASSLARDRLNYGYTF. V gene TRBV7-9 combines with J gene TRBJ1-2, with 8 bases matching TRBD1. V lost 0 bases and J lost 2; bases outside the gene matches: 5. CDR3 length: 16 residues. From germline, CDR1 is SEHNR and CDR2 FQNEAQ (reference sequence).

The chain combines TRBV7-2 with TRBJ2-5; D might be TRBD2 (5 bases). Germline CDR1 SGHTA, CDR2 FQGNSA. Trimming cost V 2 bases and J 5 bases, with 9 bases left between them. The CDR3 is 13 amino acids. CDR3 in amino acids: CASSLSREETQYF. In DNA, the CDR3 is TGTGCCAGCAGCTTATCTAGGGAGGAGACCCAGTACTTC.

The CDR3 loop is CASSRGQATGELFF. The CDR3 DNA reads TGTGCCAGCAGCCGCGGACAGGCCACCGGGGAGCTGTTTTTT. The rearrangement uses TRBV21-1 and TRBJ2-2; TRBD1 was called by the table and not checked on the DNA. TRBV21-1 is labeled a pseudogene. The CDR3 contains 14 residues.

This clone appeared a few times. The CDR3 region is CASSESLGTANYGYTF. CDR3 sequence (DNA): TGTGCCAGCAGTGAAAGTCTCGGGACAGCTAACTATGGCTACACCTTC. The chain joins TRBV2 to TRBJ1-2, with 7 bases that match TRBD1. Trimming at V came to 2 bases and at J to 0 bases, leaving 6 bases not matched to a gene. From germline, CDR1 is SNHLY and CDR2 FYNNEI. The CDR3 is made up of 16 amino acids.

The chain employs TRBV5-4 and TRBJ1-1; D uncertain. CDR1 SGHNT and CDR2 YYREEE come from the germline V gene (reference sequence). The CDR3 is 12 residues long. Between the trimmed V and J ends, which lost 2 bases and 5 bases, there was a span of 7 bases. This CDR3 is CASSFSRTEAFF. As DNA, the CDR3 is TGTGCCAGCAGCTTCTCCCGGACTGAAGCTTTCTTT.

This clone occurred once. This chain links TRBV30 with TRBJ1-2, with no clear D. The CDR3 has 13 residues. V dropped 0 bases and J dropped 0 bases, with 5 bases sitting between them. Germline-derived CDR1 and CDR2 are GTSNPN and SVGIG (reference sequence). CDR3 loop: CAWSVEANYGYTF. CDR3 DNA sequence: TGTGCCTGGAGTGTAGAGGCTAACTATGGCTACACCTTC.

V usage is TRBV19 and J usage is TRBJ2-2, with TRBD2 matching over 14 bases. With 8 bases clipped from V and 5 bases from J, the junction kept 10 bases outside the gene matches. This CDR3 has 17 residues. Germline loops: CDR1 LNHDA, CDR2 SQIVND (reference sequence). The DNA for the CDR3 is TGTGCCAGTTTTTCGGGACTAGCGGGAGTAGGGACCGGGGAGCTGTTTTTT. This gives the protein CASFSGLAGVGTGELFF. Full variable domain (outside the CDR3, taken from reference TRBV19 and TRBJ2-2): DGGITQSPKYLFRKEGQNVTLSCEQNLNHDAMYWYRQDPGQGLRLIYYSQIVNDFQKGDIAEGYSVSREKKESFPLTVTSAQKNPTAFYLCASFSGLAGVGTGELFFGEGSRLTVL.

This rearrangement joins TRBV10-2 to TRBJ2-7, with D possibly matching TRBD1 (6 bases). Germline CDR1 is WSHSY and CDR2 is SAAADI. The CDR3 totals 12 residues. The germline V and J ends were trimmed by 6 bases and 2 bases, with 8 bases remaining between them. The CDR3 reads CASRDRTYEQYF. The CDR3 nucleotides are TGCGCCAGCAGGGACAGAACCTACGAGCAGTACTTC.